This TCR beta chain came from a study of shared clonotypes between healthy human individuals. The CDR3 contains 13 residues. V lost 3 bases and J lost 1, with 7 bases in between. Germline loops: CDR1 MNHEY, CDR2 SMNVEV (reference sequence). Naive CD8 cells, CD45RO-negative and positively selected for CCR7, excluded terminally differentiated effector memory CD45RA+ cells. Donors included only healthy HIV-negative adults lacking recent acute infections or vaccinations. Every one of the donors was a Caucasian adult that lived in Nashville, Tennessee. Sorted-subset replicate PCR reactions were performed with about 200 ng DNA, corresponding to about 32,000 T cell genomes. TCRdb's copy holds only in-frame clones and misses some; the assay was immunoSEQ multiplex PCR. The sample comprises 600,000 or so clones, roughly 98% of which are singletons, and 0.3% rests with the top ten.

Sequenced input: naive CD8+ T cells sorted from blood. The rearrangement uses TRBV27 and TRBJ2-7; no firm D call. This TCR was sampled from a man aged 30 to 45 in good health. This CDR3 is CASSFVDSYEQYF. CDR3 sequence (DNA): TGTGCCAGCAGTTTCGTGGATTCCTACGAGCAGTACTTC.